This TCR beta chain was profiled in a study of T cells in Graves' hyperthyroidism and ophthalmopathy. Lactation, pregnancy, other autoimmune disease or uncontrolled infection led to exclusion of patients. Notes on the study in general: Researchers found most expanded thyroid clonotypes above 0.001 in blood as well. Separating ophthalmopathy from stable hyperthyroidism was achieved by a 13 V-J model. A median 6.5 months before onset, the model predicted ophthalmopathy.

RNA transcripts yielded amplified TCR beta CDR3 regions. First-round RT-PCR with HTBI primers amplified the TCR CDR3 region. One entry per CDR3 protein results from TCRdb running MiXCR on the multiplex PCR reads. The table has 350,000 to 400,000 distinct CDR3 sequences, about a fifth seen once. The CDR3 has 15 amino acids. The V end was cut by 0 bases, the J end by 0 bases, with 8 bases between. CDR1 is SGHAT, CDR2 FQNNGV, per germline. The table lists this clonotype with many counts. The antigen is undetermined. The sample was blood. The V and J genes are TRBV11-2 and TRBJ1-1; D gene ambiguous. The sequence derives from a woman younger than 30 with Graves' hyperthyroidism. The CDR3, as DNA: TGTGCCAGCAGCTTAGATTCAGGTATGAACACTGAAGCTTTCTTT. As protein: CASSLDSGMNTEAFF. Full variable domain (rest looked up from reference TRBV11-2 and TRBJ1-1): EAGVAQSPRYKIIEKRQSVAFWCNPISGHATLYWYQQILGQGPKLLIQFQNNGVVDDSQLPKDRFSAERLKGVDSTLKIQPAKLEDSAVYLCASSLDSGMNTEAFFGQGTRLTVV.